This TCR beta chain was recorded in a study of T cells in localized non-small cell lung cancer (dated by TCRdb to 2020 to 2021). In terms of the full investigation: The study examined T cell repertoires in hundreds of patients with early-stage NSCLC and compared tumors with uninvolved tumor-adjacent lungs. NSCLC patients had a mean age of approximately 70 years, and around 140 were male and around 99 female. The cohort consisted of 200 to 300 treatment-naive NSCLC patients whose localized lung tumors had been resected. The research as a whole found: Higher T cell density in blood was associated with longer overall survival, whereas higher clonality in adjacent lung was associated with shorter survival. Because multi-region tumor sequencing was not performed, intratumor heterogeneity could not be ruled out. Of the top 100 tumor clones, a median of roughly 60 were detected in paired uninvolved adjacent lung; around 27 were also among that lung's top 100. Uninvolved tumor-adjacent lung showed the highest T cell clonality, higher than tumor, which suggests more focused antigenic responses in the uninvolved tumor-adjacent lung. Because of the exploratory design, TCR variables were selected using unadjusted p-values without false-discovery rate correction.

With respect to this clone: Which antigen it targets is not known. The record has no base qualities; no much larger clone is one base away.

CDR1 DFQATT and CDR2 SNEGSKA were looked up in the germline V gene (reference sequence). Relative to germline, V is 4 bases shorter and J is 4 bases shorter, with 4 bases between their ends. From its cysteine to its phenylalanine, the CDR3 spans 11 amino acids. This entry keeps only the CDR3 DNA: 33 bases, framed from base 1. The immunoSEQ Assay was used to sequence TCR beta CDR3 regions from DNA. Per the original workflow: T cell density was computed as TCR beta template counts normalized to usable DNA estimated by amplifying housekeeping genes. Richness was estimated with the preseqR package, extrapolating to 400,000 templates for PBMC samples and 120,000 templates for tissue samples. Clonality was defined as one minus Pielou's evenness. Tissue-enriched TCRs were identified by differential abundance testing using productive amino-acid clonotypes, minimum total count 5 and alpha 0.1. The Jaccard Index and the Morisita Overlap Index were used to measure repertoire overlap between compartments. TCR beta CDR3s were clustered by GLIPH together with public tetramer-defined viral CDR3s, and at least three viral sequences plus V-gene enrichment were required for viral motifs. TCRdb carries this immuneACCESS record with in-frame sequences only. Its versions omit some clonotypes, under half of them owing to an unresolved V gene in the studies checked, with the rest unexplained. V, J and clone size derive from that table, while D and trimming were established from the DNA sequence. Present in this sample are tens of thousands of clones, around 90% of which were seen just once. Roughly 14% of the sample is held by the ten biggest clonotypes.

At diagnosis, peripheral blood, uninvolved tumor-adjacent lung and tumor were collected and were preserved as a mix of fresh-frozen and FFPE material. For TCR repertoire profiling, blood samples were analyzed in the form of peripheral blood mononuclear cells. Here the sequenced sample was peripheral blood, taken before any cancer treatment. This TCR came from a man aged 35-75 years with stage I squamous cell lung carcinoma. Rearrangement joined TRBV20-1 to TRBJ2-2; the D gene assignment is ambiguous. CDR3 sequence: CSAIATGELFF. The nucleotide sequence is TGCAGTGCTATCGCCACCGGGGAGCTGTTTTTT.